Below are 17 T cell receptor beta chains sequenced from a single sample in a study of type 1 regulatory T cells. TCRdb used MiXCR to reprocess the reads, holding one entry per CDR3 protein. The table shows tens of thousands of distinct CDR3 sequences, with about 20% occurring only once. Findings and limits, study-wide: Compared with non-Tr1 cells, Tr1 cells showed a narrower TCR repertoire.

Their antigens are not known. The sequenced sample was cultured type 1 regulatory T (Tr1) cells, either the whole culture or a sorted fraction (not recorded which). These receptors originate from a human donor in good health.

This clonotype showed up just a few times. V and J are TRBV24-1 and TRBJ1-2; D uncertain. V was pared by 3 bases and J by 3 bases, with 7 bases between. The CDR3 totals 13 residues. The germline V gene has CDR1 KGHDR and CDR2 SFDVKD. CDR3 coding DNA: TGTGCCACCAGTGATCCCGTGGACTATGGCTACACCTTC. It translates to CATSDPVDYGYTF.

This clonotype was seen a few times. The J gene is TRBJ2-3, the V gene TRBV18; D not resolved. V was pared by 1 base and J by 4 bases, with 6 bases between. The CDR3 runs 13 residues. Germline V CDR1 and CDR2: KGHSH, LQKENI. CDR3 loop: CASSPHPADTQYF. CDR3 nucleotide sequence: TGTGCCAGCTCACCACATCCCGCAGATACGCAGTATTTT.

This clonotype was observed a few times. The chain uses TRBV6-2 or TRBV6-3 and TRBJ2-6, with no clear D. The germline V and J ends were trimmed by 5 bases and 3 bases, with 11 bases remaining between them. Germline CDR1 MNHEY, CDR2 SVGEGT. The CDR3 runs 15 residues. CDR3 coding DNA: TGTGCCAGCAGTCTCCACCAGAGTGGGGCCAACGTCCTGACTTTC. Protein sequence: CASSLHQSGANVLTF.

This rearrangement joins TRBV18 to TRBJ2-7; 10 nucleotides line up with TRBD1. Germline values: CDR1 KGHSH, CDR2 LQKENI. The CDR3 covers 14 residues. Losses at the gene ends were 6 bases for V and 5 bases for J; bases not matched to a gene: 7. The CDR3 DNA follows: TGTGCCAGCTCTCGAGGGACAGGGGAAGACGAGCAGTACTTC. It translates to CASSRGTGEDEQYF.

V is TRBV7-9 and J is TRBJ2-3; no definite D call. The CDR3 is 11 residues long. The germline V gene encodes CDR1 SEHNR and CDR2 FQNEAQ (reference sequence). Deletions cut 2 bases from V and 7 bases from J, with 4 bases between. The CDR3 loop is CASSLTYTQYF. The CDR3 nucleotides read TGTGCCAGCAGCTTAACGTATACGCAGTATTTT.

The table lists this clonotype with a few counts. The chain couples TRBV20-1 to TRBJ2-1, with D possibly TRBD2 on 7 matching bases. CDR1 and CDR2 (germline): DFQATT, SNEGSKA (reference sequence). The CDR3 covers 15 residues. V lost 3 bases to trimming and J lost 0 bases, with 12 bases between them. This CDR3 is CSASGGPNSYNEQFF. The CDR3 DNA follows: TGCAGTGCTAGCGGGGGGCCCAACTCCTACAATGAGCAGTTCTTC.

The chain couples TRBV5-1 to TRBJ2-2, with TRBD1 matching over 10 bases. This CDR3 comprises 15 residues. The junction had 7 bases not matched to a gene; V was cut back by 4 bases and J by 7 bases. Germline V CDR1 and CDR2: SGHRS, YFSETQ. Here the CDR3 DNA reads TGCGCCAGCAGCCAGGGGACAGGGGCCGGCGGGGAGCTGTTTTTT. Amino acid sequence: CASSQGTGAGGELFF.

This clonotype ranks as medium-sized. The chain carries TRBV20-1 and TRBJ2-1; D is unresolved. CDR1 is DFQATT and CDR2 is SNEGSKA in the germline V gene (reference sequence). The CDR3 loop spans 13 amino acids. V lost 3 bases to trimming and J lost 1 base, with 7 bases between them. The CDR3 spells CSASLGSYNEQFF. DNA for the CDR3: TGCAGTGCTAGTCTGGGTTCCTACAATGAGCAGTTCTTC.

The chain combines TRBV5-1 with TRBJ2-1; 8 nucleotides agree with TRBD2. There are 16 residues in the CDR3. CDR1 and CDR2 from the germline V gene are SGHRS and YFSETQ. V lost 0 bases to trimming and J lost 0 bases; unmatched junction nucleotides: 2. This chain's CDR3 is CASSLAGTSSYNEQFF. CDR3 nucleotides: TGCGCCAGCAGCTTGGCCGGGACTAGCTCCTACAATGAGCAGTTCTTC. The full variable domain, in which reference TRBV5-1 and TRBJ2-1 provide the parts outside the CDR3, is KAGVTQTPRYLIKTRGQQVTLSCSPISGHRSVSWYQQTPGQGLQFLFEYFSETQRNKGNFPGRFSGRQFSNSRSEMNVSTLELGDSALYLCASSLAGTSSYNEQFFGPGTRLTVL.

The rearrangement links TRBV20-1 to TRBJ2-7; D is undetermined. The CDR3 is 11 amino acids. V was cut by 0 bases and J by 3 bases, with 3 bases left in between. CDR1 is DFQATT and CDR2 is SNEGSKA in the germline V gene (reference sequence). CDR3 bases: TGCAGTGCTAGAGAGCTCTACGAGCAGTACTTC. It translates to CSARELYEQYF.

This clonotype was counted only a few times. The CDR3: CASSQGPVTEAFF. CDR3 DNA: TGTGCCAGCAGCCAGGGGCCGGTCACTGAAGCTTTCTTT. The chain has TRBV3-1 and TRBJ1-1; D possibly corresponds to TRBD1 (5 bases). V lost 3 bases, J lost 4 bases, and 9 bases lay in between. The CDR3 is 13 residues long. CDR1 is LGHDT, CDR2 YNNKEL, per germline (reference sequence).

This chain links TRBV30 with TRBJ2-7, with D unclear. Trimming cost V 1 base and J 5 bases, with 6 bases left between them. Per the germline V gene, CDR1 is GTSNPN and CDR2 is SVGIG (reference sequence). The CDR3 runs to 11 residues. The CDR3 nucleotides read TGTGCCTGGAGTGAGGCGGACGAGCAGTACTTC. Translating gives CAWSEADEQYF.

The genes are TRBV5-1 and TRBJ2-3; TRBD2 matches 13 bases. The germline V gene has CDR1 SGHRS and CDR2 YFSETQ. Trimming took 2 bases from V and 4 from J; bases not matched to a gene: 4. There are 16 residues in the CDR3. The CDR3 bases are TGCGCCAGCAGCTTAGAAGGGACTAGCGGGGCAGATACGCAGTATTTT. Translating it yields CASSLEGTSGADTQYF.

This chain uses TRBV5-1 with TRBJ2-3, with D maybe TRBD2 (5 bases). CDR3 length: 15 residues. V dropped 4 bases and J dropped 4 bases, with 16 bases sitting between them. CDR1 and CDR2 from the germline V gene are SGHRS and YFSETQ. DNA of the CDR3: TGCGCCAGCAGCGCCGAGGGCCGGATCTCAGATACGCAGTATTTT. Translated: CASSAEGRISDTQYF. The full variable domain, completed using reference TRBV5-1 and TRBJ2-3, is KAGVTQTPRYLIKTRGQQVTLSCSPISGHRSVSWYQQTPGQGLQFLFEYFSETQRNKGNFPGRFSGRQFSNSRSEMNVSTLELGDSALYLCASSAEGRISDTQYFGPGTRLTVL.

Only a few counts were recorded for this clonotype. The chain links TRBV5-1 to TRBJ2-7, with 7 bases that match TRBD2. Germline-derived CDR1 and CDR2 are SGHRS and YFSETQ. This CDR3 has 14 amino acids. V lost 4 bases, J lost 0 bases, and 4 bases stayed unmatched. The CDR3 sequence: CASSPAGPSYEQYF. For the CDR3, the DNA is TGCGCCAGCAGCCCAGCGGGACCCTCCTACGAGCAGTACTTC.

At least ten counts were recorded for this clonotype. The rearrangement uses TRBV20-1 and TRBJ2-1; TRBD2 matches at 9 bases. In germline, CDR1 is DFQATT, CDR2 SNEGSKA (reference sequence). The CDR3 spans 14 residues. Trimming removed 3 bases from V and 10 bases from J; junction bases left unmatched: 10. The CDR3 region has the DNA TGCAGTGCTAGCTTTGTAGCGGGAGTTAAAGAGCAGTTCTTC. Protein: CSASFVAGVKEQFF.

This clonotype was counted only a few times. The chain links TRBV10-3 to TRBJ2-1, with a possible D match to TRBD2 (6 bases). Germline CDR1 ENHRY, CDR2 SYGVKD. This CDR3 contains 13 residues. V was clipped by 7 bases and J by 13 bases, with 20 bases between them. The CDR3: CAITGLETEPQFF. DNA for the CDR3: TGTGCCATCACGGGACTGGAGACGGAGCCCCAGTTCTTC.